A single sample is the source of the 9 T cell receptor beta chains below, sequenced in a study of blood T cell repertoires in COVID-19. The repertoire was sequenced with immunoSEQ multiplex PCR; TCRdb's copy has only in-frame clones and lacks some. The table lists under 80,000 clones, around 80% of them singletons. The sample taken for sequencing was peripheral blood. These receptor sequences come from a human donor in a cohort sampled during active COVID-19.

Written as DNA, the CDR3 is TGTGCCAGCAGCTTGGAGACAGGGAAGCACGAGCAGTACTTC. This gives the protein CASSLETGKHEQYF. The chain is built from TRBV5-4 and TRBJ2-7; 7 bases fit TRBD1. Losses at the gene ends were 0 bases for V and 5 bases for J; bases not matched to a gene: 5. CDR1 is SGHNT and CDR2 is YYREEE in the germline V gene (reference sequence). The CDR3 is 14 amino acids.

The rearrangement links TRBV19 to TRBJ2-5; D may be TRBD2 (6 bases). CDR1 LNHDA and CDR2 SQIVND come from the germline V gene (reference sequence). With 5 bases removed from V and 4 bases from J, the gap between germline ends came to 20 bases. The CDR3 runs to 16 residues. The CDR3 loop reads CASSASGLRVRETQYF. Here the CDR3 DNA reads TGTGCCAGTAGTGCATCGGGACTCAGGGTGAGAGAGACCCAGTACTTC.

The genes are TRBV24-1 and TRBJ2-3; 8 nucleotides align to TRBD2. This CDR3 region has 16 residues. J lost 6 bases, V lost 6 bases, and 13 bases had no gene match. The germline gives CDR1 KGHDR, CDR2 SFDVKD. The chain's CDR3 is CATSTRTGTSADTQYF. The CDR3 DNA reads TGTGCCACCAGTACTAGAACCGGGACTAGTGCGGATACGCAGTATTTT.

CDR3 sequence reads: CASSLLGAQNYGYTF. DNA for the CDR3: TGTGCCAGCAGCTTACTGGGGGCGCAGAACTATGGCTACACCTTC. This chain uses TRBV7-2 with TRBJ1-2; D may be TRBD1 (6 bases). The CDR3 has 15 residues. V was trimmed by 2 bases and J by 2 bases, leaving 12 bases between them. Germline V CDR1 and CDR2: SGHTA, FQGNSA.

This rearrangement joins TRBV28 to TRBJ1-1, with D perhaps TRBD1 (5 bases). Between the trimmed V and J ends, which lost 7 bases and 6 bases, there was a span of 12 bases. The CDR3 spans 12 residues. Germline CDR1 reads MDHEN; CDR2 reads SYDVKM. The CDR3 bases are TGTGCCAGCATCGTTGGGGGGTCTGAAGCTTTCTTT. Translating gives CASIVGGSEAFF.

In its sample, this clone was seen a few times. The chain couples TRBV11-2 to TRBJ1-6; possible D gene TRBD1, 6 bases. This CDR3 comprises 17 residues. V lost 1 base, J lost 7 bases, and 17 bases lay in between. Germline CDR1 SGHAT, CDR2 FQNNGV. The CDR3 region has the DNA TGTGCCAGCAGCTTAGCCCCGGGAGGGGGTGGCAATTCACCCCTCCACTTT. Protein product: CASSLAPGGGGNSPLHF.

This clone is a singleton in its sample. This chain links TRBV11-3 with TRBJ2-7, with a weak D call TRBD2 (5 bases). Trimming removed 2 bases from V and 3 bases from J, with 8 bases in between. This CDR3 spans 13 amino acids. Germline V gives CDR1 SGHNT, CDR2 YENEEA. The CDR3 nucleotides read TGTGCCAGCAGCTTAACTAGAGACTACGAGCAGTACTTC. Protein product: CASSLTRDYEQYF. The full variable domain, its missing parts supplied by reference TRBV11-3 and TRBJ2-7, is EAGVVQSPRYKIIEKKQPVAFWCNPISGHNTLYWYLQNLGQGPELLIRYENEEAVDDSQLPKDRFSAERLKGVDSTLKIQPAELGDSAVYLCASSLTRDYEQYFGPGTRLTVT.

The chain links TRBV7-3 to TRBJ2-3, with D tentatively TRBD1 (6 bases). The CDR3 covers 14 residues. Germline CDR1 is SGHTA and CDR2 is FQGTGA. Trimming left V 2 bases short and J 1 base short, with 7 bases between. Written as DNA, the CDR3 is TGTGCCAGCAGCTTAGACAGGCGCACAGATACGCAGTATTTT. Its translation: CASSLDRRTDTQYF.

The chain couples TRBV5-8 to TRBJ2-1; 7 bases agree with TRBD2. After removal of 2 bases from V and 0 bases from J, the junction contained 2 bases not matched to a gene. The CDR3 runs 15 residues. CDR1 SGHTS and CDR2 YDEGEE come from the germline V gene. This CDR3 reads CASSFGGSSYNEQFF. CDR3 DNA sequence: TGTGCCAGCAGCTTTGGCGGGAGCTCCTACAATGAGCAGTTCTTC.